A selection of T cell receptor beta chains follows, all from one sample in a study of T cell repertoires in ileal Crohn's disease. The assay was immunoSEQ multiplex PCR, and TCRdb's table has in-frame clones only and misses some. Of about 7,200 clones listed, 55% to 85% were seen once; the top ten hold around 10%. Source material: ileal tissue. The receptors derive from an adult with Crohn's disease. The CDR3 runs from the conserved cysteine through the conserved F or W. Fields, in order: J gene, V gene, D gene, clone size, CDR3 DNA, CDR3 protein. The D gene is left open where the match is weak. The size of a clone is reported for some rows only, either as once, few or many, or as a class for expanded clones.

j_gene: TRBJ1-2; v_gene: TRBV2; d_gene: .; abundance: .; CDR3nt: TGTGCCAGCAGGTGGGACATCGGGGGCTACACCTTC; CDR3aa: CASRWDIGGYTF
j_gene: TRBJ1-1; v_gene: TRBV19; d_gene: TRBD1; abundance: once; CDR3nt: TGTGCCAGTACCCGGACAGGGGGACGGGGGAACACTGAAGCTTTCTTT; CDR3aa: CASTRTGGRGNTEAFF
j_gene: TRBJ1-4; v_gene: TRBV5-1; d_gene: TRBD1; abundance: .; CDR3nt: TGCGCCAGCAGCCCGGGGGACAGGGAGAATGAAAAACTGTTTTTT; CDR3aa: CASSPGDRENEKLFF
j_gene: TRBJ2-1; v_gene: TRBV9; d_gene: .; abundance: .; CDR3nt: TGTGCCAGCAGCTTCAAAGTAGTAGCTGCCAATGAGCAGTTCTTC; CDR3aa: CASSFKVVAANEQFF
j_gene: TRBJ2-1; v_gene: TRBV7-6; d_gene: TRBD2; abundance: .; CDR3nt: TGTGCCAGCAGCTTAGGACTAGCGGGAGGACCATACAATGAGCAGTTCTTC; CDR3aa: CASSLGLAGGPYNEQFF
j_gene: TRBJ2-7; v_gene: TRBV6-1; d_gene: .; abundance: .; CDR3nt: TGTGCCAGCAGTGAAGGGGTGGGAGGTCCCTACGAGCAGTACTTC; CDR3aa: CASSEGVGGPYEQYF
j_gene: TRBJ1-1; v_gene: TRBV6-1; d_gene: .; abundance: few; CDR3nt: TGTGCCAGCAGTGCTCAGGGGTCCACTGAAGCTTTCTTT; CDR3aa: CASSAQGSTEAFF
j_gene: TRBJ2-1; v_gene: TRBV5-6; d_gene: TRBD2; abundance: .; CDR3nt: TGTGCCAGCAGAGGACTAGCGGGAACTTCCGCCTACAATGAGCAGTTCTTC; CDR3aa: CASRGLAGTSAYNEQFF
j_gene: TRBJ2-7; v_gene: TRBV20-1; d_gene: .; abundance: .; CDR3nt: TGCAGTGCTAGAGTCGGGACAGAGCAGTACTTC; CDR3aa: CSARVGTEQYF
j_gene: TRBJ1-5; v_gene: TRBV25-1; d_gene: .; abundance: .; CDR3nt: TGTGCCAGCAGTAATAGTGGCAATCAGCCCCAGCATTTT; CDR3aa: CASSNSGNQPQHF
j_gene: TRBJ2-2; v_gene: TRBV30; d_gene: .; abundance: .; CDR3nt: TGTGCCTGGAGTTTGTCCTTCACCGGGGAGCTGTTTTTT; CDR3aa: CAWSLSFTGELFF
j_gene: TRBJ2-3; v_gene: TRBV15; d_gene: TRBD2; abundance: .; CDR3nt: TGTGCCACCAGCAGGGCCCCTCGGTACGGGGGGGCAGATACGCAGTATTTT; CDR3aa: CATSRAPRYGGADTQYF
j_gene: TRBJ1-6; v_gene: TRBV10-2; d_gene: TRBD1; abundance: few; CDR3nt: TGCGCCAGCAGCTCCGGGACAGGGGATCGGTCACCCCTCCACTTT; CDR3aa: CASSSGTGDRSPLHF
j_gene: TRBJ1-1; v_gene: TRBV18; d_gene: .; abundance: .; CDR3nt: TGTGCCAGCTCACCCCGACAGGACACTGAAGCTTTCTTT; CDR3aa: CASSPRQDTEAFF
j_gene: TRBJ1-5; v_gene: TRBV30; d_gene: TRBD1; abundance: .; CDR3nt: TGTGCCCCGAGATCGTTGACAGGGCTAAGCAAGCCCCAGCATTTT; CDR3aa: CAPRSLTGLSKPQHF
j_gene: TRBJ1-1; v_gene: TRBV7-8; d_gene: .; abundance: .; CDR3nt: TGTGCCAGCAGCTATGGTCCAGGCACTGAAGCTTTCTTT; CDR3aa: CASSYGPGTEAFF
j_gene: TRBJ1-5; v_gene: TRBV10-1; d_gene: .; abundance: .; CDR3nt: TGCGCCAGCAGGAAGAGGTCTCACCGCAATCAGCCCCAGCATTTT; CDR3aa: CASRKRSHRNQPQHF
j_gene: TRBJ1-5; v_gene: TRBV5-1; d_gene: TRBD1; abundance: .; CDR3nt: TGCGCCAGCAGCTTGGGGGACAGAAATCAGCCCCAGCATTTT; CDR3aa: CASSLGDRNQPQHF
j_gene: TRBJ2-3; v_gene: TRBV6-1; d_gene: TRBD2; abundance: .; CDR3nt: TGTGCCAGCAGTGAAGTGGGCGGGAGTTATACAGATACGCAGTATTTT; CDR3aa: CASSEVGGSYTDTQYF
j_gene: TRBJ2-7; v_gene: TRBV11-1; d_gene: TRBD1; abundance: .; CDR3nt: TGTGCCAGCAGCTACAGGGGGCTTGACGAGCAGTACTTC; CDR3aa: CASSYRGLDEQYF
j_gene: TRBJ2-3; v_gene: TRBV5-1; d_gene: TRBD2; abundance: .; CDR3nt: TGCGCCAGCAGATCGGGACTAGCGGGGGGACCTAGCACAGATACGCAGTATTTT; CDR3aa: CASRSGLAGGPSTDTQYF
j_gene: TRBJ1-5; v_gene: TRBV29-1; d_gene: TRBD1; abundance: once; CDR3nt: TGCAGCGTCTCTCAGGGGGCTGGCAATCAGCCCCAGCATTTT; CDR3aa: CSVSQGAGNQPQHF
j_gene: TRBJ2-5; v_gene: TRBV6-6; d_gene: .; abundance: .; CDR3nt: TGTGCCAGCAGTTACTCGACTCGCGAGACCCAGTACTTC; CDR3aa: CASSYSTRETQYF
j_gene: TRBJ2-3; v_gene: TRBV14; d_gene: .; abundance: .; CDR3nt: TGTGCCAGCAGCCAAGATCGTGGGGGGGATACGCAGTATTTT; CDR3aa: CASSQDRGGDTQYF
j_gene: TRBJ2-1; v_gene: TRBV9; d_gene: .; abundance: .; CDR3nt: TGTGCCAGCAGCGTAGACCGGGGATTTGAGCAGTTCTTC; CDR3aa: CASSVDRGFEQFF
j_gene: TRBJ2-7; v_gene: TRBV7-2; d_gene: .; abundance: few; CDR3nt: TGTGCCAGCAGCTTAGGGACACGGACATCCGAGCAGTACTTC; CDR3aa: CASSLGTRTSEQYF
j_gene: TRBJ1-2; v_gene: TRBV28; d_gene: .; abundance: .; CDR3nt: TGTGCCAGCAGTCTCTCAAATCGGGGGATCCTCTTCGGCTACACCTTC; CDR3aa: CASSLSNRGILFGYTF
j_gene: TRBJ2-5; v_gene: TRBV2; d_gene: TRBD2; abundance: .; CDR3nt: TGTGCCACTCATAGGACTAGCGGGCAGAGGGAGACCCAGTACTTC; CDR3aa: CATHRTSGQRETQYF
j_gene: TRBJ2-7; v_gene: TRBV6-5; d_gene: TRBD2; abundance: few; CDR3nt: TGTGCCAGCAGCTGGACTAGCGGGAGCGCCTACGAGCAGTACTTC; CDR3aa: CASSWTSGSAYEQYF
j_gene: TRBJ2-5; v_gene: TRBV6-5; d_gene: .; abundance: .; CDR3nt: TGTGCCAGCAGCTCCGGAGGGACCCAGTACTTC; CDR3aa: CASSSGGTQYF
j_gene: TRBJ2-1; v_gene: TRBV11-3; d_gene: TRBD1; abundance: .; CDR3nt: TGTGCCAGCAGCACCGACAGGGAACGGGTACAGGGTTACAATGAGCAGTTCTTC; CDR3aa: CASSTDRERVQGYNEQFF
j_gene: TRBJ2-1; v_gene: TRBV6-6; d_gene: TRBD1; abundance: .; CDR3nt: TGTGCCAGCAGGGGGGGACAGGGGACCTACAATGAGCAGTTCTTC; CDR3aa: CASRGGQGTYNEQFF
j_gene: TRBJ2-7; v_gene: TRBV7-2; d_gene: TRBD2; abundance: .; CDR3nt: TGTGCCAGCACCTTAGGGGCGGGAGTAGGGAACGAGCAGTACTTC; CDR3aa: CASTLGAGVGNEQYF
j_gene: TRBJ1-1; v_gene: TRBV2; d_gene: .; abundance: .; CDR3nt: TGTGCCAGCAGTGAGCGGGCCCCGTTCACTGAAGCTTTCTTT; CDR3aa: CASSERAPFTEAFF
j_gene: TRBJ2-4; v_gene: TRBV28; d_gene: .; abundance: .; CDR3nt: TGTGCCAGCAGTGTCCTTACGGCGGGGGCTAAAAACATTCAGTACTTC; CDR3aa: CASSVLTAGAKNIQYF
j_gene: TRBJ1-2; v_gene: TRBV25-1; d_gene: TRBD1; abundance: .; CDR3nt: TGTGCCAGCAGTGAACTAGGGACAGGGAGCCCTAACTATGGCTACACCTTC; CDR3aa: CASSELGTGSPNYGYTF
j_gene: TRBJ2-7; v_gene: TRBV7-9; d_gene: TRBD1; abundance: .; CDR3nt: TGTGCAGTCGGACAGGTAGTCTACGAGCAGTACTTC; CDR3aa: CAVGQVVYEQYF
j_gene: TRBJ2-5; v_gene: TRBV5-4; d_gene: TRBD2; abundance: .; CDR3nt: TGTGCCAGCAGCTCCCAAGGAGCGGGAGCGAAGCAAGAGACCCAGTACTTC; CDR3aa: CASSSQGAGAKQETQYF
j_gene: TRBJ2-7; v_gene: TRBV6-5; d_gene: .; abundance: few; CDR3nt: TGTGCCAGCCGGGGACAAGGTGCCTCCTACGAGCAGTACTTC; CDR3aa: CASRGQGASYEQYF
j_gene: TRBJ2-4; v_gene: TRBV5-8; d_gene: TRBD2; abundance: few; CDR3nt: TGTGCCAGCAGCGTATTGGGACTAGCGGCCCCGACGGCCAAAAACATTCAGTACTTC; CDR3aa: CASSVLGLAAPTAKNIQYF
j_gene: TRBJ2-5; v_gene: TRBV5-4; d_gene: TRBD1; abundance: .; CDR3nt: TGTGCCAGCAGCCTCCCCGGACAGGGATACGAGACCCAGTACTTC; CDR3aa: CASSLPGQGYETQYF
j_gene: TRBJ2-7; v_gene: TRBV28; d_gene: TRBD2; abundance: few; CDR3nt: TGTGCCAGCAGTTTGGCCAGCGGGAGGGCCTGGGGGAACTTC; CDR3aa: CASSLASGRAWGNF
j_gene: TRBJ2-7; v_gene: TRBV7-8; d_gene: .; abundance: .; CDR3nt: TGTGCCAGCAGCTTAGGTGCGTACGAGCAGTACTTC; CDR3aa: CASSLGAYEQYF
j_gene: TRBJ1-6; v_gene: TRBV5-3; d_gene: TRBD1; abundance: .; CDR3nt: TGTGCCAGAAGCTGGGCGAACCGGGACAGGTATAATTCACCCCTCCACTTT; CDR3aa: CARSWANRDRYNSPLHF
j_gene: TRBJ1-3; v_gene: TRBV6-1; d_gene: .; abundance: .; CDR3nt: TGTGCCAGCAGTGCGTCGTCGGGAATCTCTGGAAACACCATATATTTT; CDR3aa: CASSASSGISGNTIYF
j_gene: TRBJ2-1; v_gene: TRBV21-1; d_gene: .; abundance: .; CDR3nt: TGTGCCAGCAGTAAGCAGGGACACTACAATGAGCAGTTCTTC; CDR3aa: CASSKQGHYNEQFF